The 24 T cell receptor beta chains in this list originate from one sample, sequenced in a study of memory CD4+ T cells and cytomegalovirus serostatus. Some clones are missing from TCRdb's copy, which holds only in-frame ones; the method was immunoSEQ multiplex PCR. The table includes more than 50,000 clones, approximately 78% detected once. The sort gate was single viable CD3+CD4+CD8-CD45RO+ cells for memory CD4+ T cells. Sequenced material: memory CD4+ T cells from blood. These receptors were obtained from an adult in good health and CMV-seronegative.

This sequence joins TRBV5-1 and TRBJ2-1, with 7 bases aligning to TRBD1. Germline V gene data show CDR1 as SGHRS and CDR2 as YFSETQ. V lost 4 bases, J lost 9 bases, and 7 bases stayed unmatched. This CDR3 contains 13 residues. CDR3 nucleotides: TGCGCCAGCAGCCAGACAGGGTTTGGTGAGCAGTTCTTC. Translated: CASSQTGFGEQFF.

This chain joins TRBV27 and TRBJ1-5; D gene uncertain. The length of the CDR3 is 16 residues. The germline V gene has CDR1 MNHEY and CDR2 SMNVEV (reference sequence). The V gene lost 3 bases and the J gene lost 5 bases, with 17 bases spanning the gap. This CDR3 reads CASSFLRAGLDQPQHF. The CDR3 region has the DNA TGTGCCAGCAGTTTTCTTCGGGCAGGCCTTGATCAGCCCCAGCATTTT.

V gene TRBV2 combines with J gene TRBJ1-1; a possible D gene is TRBD1 (6 bases). The CDR3 is 16 residues long. The V gene lost 6 bases and the J gene lost 3 bases, with 20 bases spanning the gap. From germline, CDR1 is SNHLY and CDR2 FYNNEI. The CDR3 loop is CASRGPPGQMYTEAFF. CDR3 nucleotide sequence: TGTGCCAGCAGAGGACCCCCGGGACAAATGTACACTGAAGCTTTCTTT.

The chain's CDR3 is CASSLAGGVLNEQFF. The DNA of the CDR3 is TGTGCCAGCAGTTTGGCCGGGGGAGTCCTCAATGAGCAGTTCTTC. This rearrangement joins TRBV28 to TRBJ2-1; a weak D match, TRBD2 (6 bases). The CDR3 is made up of 15 amino acids. V was trimmed by 3 bases and J by 6 bases, leaving 15 bases between them. Germline lookup yields CDR1 MDHEN and CDR2 SYDVKM.

The chain combines TRBV6-1 with TRBJ1-2, with D possibly being TRBD1 (5 bases). V lost 9 bases and J 4 bases, leaving 12 bases between the germline ends. The CDR3 sequence is 12 residues long. CDR1 is MNHNS, CDR2 SASEGT, per germline. CDR3 region: CASNRDAYGYTF. The CDR3 DNA follows: TGTGCCAGTAACCGGGACGCCTATGGCTACACCTTC.

The gene calls are TRBV6-4 and TRBJ2-2; tentative D call: TRBD1 (6 bases). The CDR3 length is 14 residues. V was trimmed by 6 bases and J by 6 bases, leaving 14 bases between them. Looked up from germline, CDR1 is MRHNA and CDR2 is SNTAGT. CDR3 DNA sequence: TGTGCCAGCAGGCAGGACAGCTCCTCCGGGGAGCTGTTTTTT. Protein product: CASRQDSSSGELFF.

This chain uses TRBV19 with TRBJ2-1; D gene uncertain. V shed 7 bases and J shed 10 bases, with 23 bases lying between them. The V gene's germline CDR1 is LNHDA and CDR2 SQIVND (reference sequence). The CDR3 loop spans 15 amino acids. The DNA for the CDR3 is TGTGCCAGTAACATCCGACAAGGCCTGACCACGGAGCAGTTCTTC. This gives the protein CASNIRQGLTTEQFF.

The J gene is TRBJ2-2, the V gene TRBV2; no firm D call. CDR3 size: 15 residues. CDR1 SNHLY and CDR2 FYNNEI come from the germline V gene. V lost 4 bases to trimming and J lost 0 bases, with 9 bases between them. The CDR3 nucleotides read TGTGCCAGCAGTGCCCGCCGAACGAACACCGGGGAGCTGTTTTTT. Protein: CASSARRTNTGELFF.

The V gene is TRBV2, the J gene TRBJ1-6; D not certain. V was cut by 11 bases and J by 2 bases, with 10 bases left in between. This CDR3 is 13 amino acids long. The germline CDR1 and CDR2 sequences are SNHLY and FYNNEI. The CDR3 bases are TGTGCCGGACGGAAGGCCTATAATTCACCCCTCCACTTT. This sequence encodes CAGRKAYNSPLHF.

The CDR3 coding sequence is TGTGCCAGTAGTATAGATTCATCGGGCAGTTTGGGCGAGCAGTACTTC. This codes for CASSIDSSGSLGEQYF. This rearrangement joins TRBV19 to TRBJ2-7; D gene unclear. Germline lookup yields CDR1 LNHDA and CDR2 SQIVND (reference sequence). V dropped 0 bases and J dropped 6 bases, with 18 bases sitting between them. The CDR3 is made up of 16 amino acids.

The chain joins TRBV5-6 to TRBJ2-7; no clear D gene. Germline CDR1 and CDR2: SGHDT and YYEEEE. V was cut by 0 bases and J by 6 bases, with 13 bases left in between. There are 14 residues in the CDR3. CDR3 in DNA: TGTGCCAGCAGCTTGGTTCACCGTCAGAGCGAGCAGTACTTC. This translates into CASSLVHRQSEQYF.

The chain recombines TRBV5-4 with TRBJ1-1; D may be TRBD1 (5 bases). Trimming took 2 bases from V and 3 from J, leaving 11 bases between them. Germline CDR1 SGHNT, CDR2 YYREEE (reference sequence). This CDR3 has 14 amino acids. The CDR3 nucleotides read TGTGCCAGCAGCTTAGGGGCCCGGGACACTGAAGCTTTCTTT. As protein: CASSLGARDTEAFF.

J is TRBJ1-6 and V is TRBV2; TRBD1 might be the D (6 bases). V was cut by 5 bases and J by 6 bases, with 11 bases left in between. Germline loops: CDR1 SNHLY, CDR2 FYNNEI. The CDR3 runs to 14 residues. The CDR3 loop reads CASSHRDPNSPLHF. CDR3 coding DNA: TGTGCCAGCAGTCACAGGGACCCTAATTCACCCCTCCACTTT.

Only a few counts were recorded for this clone. The CDR3 nucleotides are TGTGCCAGCAGACCCCGGGGCACAGATACGCAGTATTTT. This codes for CASRPRGTDTQYF. This sequence joins TRBV6-5 and TRBJ2-3; D call uncertain. This CDR3 has 13 amino acids. Germline assignment: CDR1 MNHEY and CDR2 SVGAGI. V gave up 6 bases and J gave up 1 base, with 8 bases separating them.

The gene calls are TRBV5-1 and TRBJ2-3; the match to TRBD2 covers 7 bases. The CDR3 totals 15 residues. With V trimmed by 1 base and J by 4 bases, 6 bases remained unmatched. Germline V CDR1 and CDR2: SGHRS, YFSETQ. The CDR3: CASSLFGAGADTQYF. In DNA form, the CDR3 reads TGCGCCAGCAGCTTGTTCGGGGCGGGAGCAGATACGCAGTATTTT. The variable domain in full, completed from reference TRBV5-1 and TRBJ2-3, reads KAGVTQTPRYLIKTRGQQVTLSCSPISGHRSVSWYQQTPGQGLQFLFEYFSETQRNKGNFPGRFSGRQFSNSRSEMNVSTLELGDSALYLCASSLFGAGADTQYFGPGTRLTVL.

There are a few counts of this clone. The rearrangement joins TRBV5-1 to TRBJ1-1, with D possibly matching TRBD1 (6 bases). Germline values: CDR1 SGHRS, CDR2 YFSETQ. The length of the CDR3 is 13 residues. V was cut by 0 bases and J by 8 bases, with 11 bases left in between. The CDR3: CASSLAHDREAFF. CDR3 in DNA: TGCGCCAGCAGCTTGGCTCACGACAGGGAAGCTTTCTTT.

This clone was recorded only once. The chain has TRBV10-3 and TRBJ1-2; 10 positions agree with TRBD1. The J segment lost 4 bases and the V segment lost 4 bases, leaving 15 bases of the junction unmatched. The length of the CDR3 is 18 residues. CDR1 is ENHRY, CDR2 SYGVKD, per germline. The CDR3 region has the DNA TGTGCCATCAGTGGTGCCGGGACAGGGGAAGGTCTGGTCTATGGCTACACCTTC. It specifies CAISGAGTGEGLVYGYTF.

This chain connects TRBV7-6 to TRBJ1-4, with TRBD1 identical over 12 bases. Germline loops: CDR1 SGHVS, CDR2 FNYEAQ. V shed 5 bases, J shed 10 bases, and the junction held 5 bases outside the gene matches. The CDR3 length is 14 residues. The CDR3 nucleotides read TGTGCCAGCAGCCCCGGGACAGGGGGCGGAAAACTGTTTTTT. As protein: CASSPGTGGGKLFF. Combining the CDR3 with reference TRBV7-6 and TRBJ1-4 gives the whole variable domain GAGVSQSPRYKVTKRGQDVALRCDPISGHVSLYWYRQALGQGPEFLTYFNYEAQQDKSGLPNDRFSAERPEGSISTLTIQRTEQRDSAMYRCASSPGTGGGKLFFGSGTQLSVL.

This clone was detected once. This chain links TRBV11-3 with TRBJ2-3; a possible D gene is TRBD1 (5 bases). Per germline, CDR1 SGHNT and CDR2 YENEEA. The length of the CDR3 is 16 residues. With 1 base removed from V and 4 bases from J, the gap between germline ends came to 15 bases. CDR3 loop: CASSLGRRELPDTQYF. CDR3 nucleotide sequence: TGTGCCAGCAGCTTAGGGCGCAGGGAACTACCAGATACGCAGTATTTT.

The chain links TRBV7-8 to TRBJ1-1; D might be TRBD1 (5 bases). The V gene lost 6 bases and the J gene lost 8 bases, with 13 bases spanning the gap. CDR3 size: 12 residues. Germline V gene sequence: CDR1 SGHVS, CDR2 FQNEAQ. The CDR3 reads CASRLRTSEAFF. The CDR3 DNA reads as TGTGCCAGCAGACTCCGGACATCCGAAGCTTTCTTT.

This chain links TRBV5-4 with TRBJ1-1, with D possibly being TRBD1 (5 bases). The germline V gene encodes CDR1 SGHNT and CDR2 YYREEE (reference sequence). This CDR3 region has 14 residues. Trimming took off 1 base at V and 10 bases at J, with 17 bases between the two ends. This chain's CDR3 is CASSLQPGAGRAFF. The CDR3 coding sequence is TGTGCCAGCAGCTTGCAACCGGGAGCAGGGCGAGCTTTCTTT.

This clone appeared a few times. The chain uses TRBV29-1 and TRBJ1-3; no reliable D call. This CDR3 comprises 11 residues. V was clipped by 5 bases and J by 6 bases, with 8 bases between them. CDR1 and CDR2 (germline): SQVTM, ANQGSEA. The CDR3 bases are TGCAGCGTTTGGCTGGAAAACACCATATATTTT. Translating gives CSVWLENTIYF.

Sample share makes this clone medium-sized (0.01 to 0.1%). The chain combines TRBV28 with TRBJ2-4, with 9 bases that match TRBD1. Germline trimming cut 4 bases from V and 9 bases from J; bases unmatched to any gene: 10. Germline V lookup: CDR1 MDHEN, CDR2 SYDVKM. The CDR3 has 15 residues. CDR3 amino acids: CASSSRTGGLGIQYF. DNA for the CDR3: TGTGCCAGCAGTTCGAGAACAGGGGGCTTAGGCATTCAGTACTTC.

The rearrangement links TRBV5-8 to TRBJ2-5; the D is unclear. Per the germline V gene, CDR1 is SGHTS and CDR2 is YDEGEE. The CDR3 is 14 amino acids. Between the trimmed V and J ends, which lost 1 base and 5 bases, there was a span of 12 bases. CDR3 nucleotide sequence: TGTGCCAGCAGCTTGCCACGGACGAGGGAGACCCAGTACTTC. Protein product: CASSLPRTRETQYF.